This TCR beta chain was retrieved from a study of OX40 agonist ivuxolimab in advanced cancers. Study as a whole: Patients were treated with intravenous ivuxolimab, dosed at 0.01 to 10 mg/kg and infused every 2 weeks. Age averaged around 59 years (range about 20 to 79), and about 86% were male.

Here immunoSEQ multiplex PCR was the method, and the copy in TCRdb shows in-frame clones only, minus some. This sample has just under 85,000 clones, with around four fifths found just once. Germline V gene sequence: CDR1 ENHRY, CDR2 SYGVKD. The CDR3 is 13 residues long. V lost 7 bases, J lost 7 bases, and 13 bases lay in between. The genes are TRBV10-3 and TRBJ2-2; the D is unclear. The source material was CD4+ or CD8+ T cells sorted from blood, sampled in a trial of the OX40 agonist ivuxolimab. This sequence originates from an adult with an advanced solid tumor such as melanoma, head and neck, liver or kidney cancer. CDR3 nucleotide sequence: TGTGCCATCACCGCAAGTGGGGACGGGGAGCTGTTTTTT. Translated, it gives CAITASGDGELFF.